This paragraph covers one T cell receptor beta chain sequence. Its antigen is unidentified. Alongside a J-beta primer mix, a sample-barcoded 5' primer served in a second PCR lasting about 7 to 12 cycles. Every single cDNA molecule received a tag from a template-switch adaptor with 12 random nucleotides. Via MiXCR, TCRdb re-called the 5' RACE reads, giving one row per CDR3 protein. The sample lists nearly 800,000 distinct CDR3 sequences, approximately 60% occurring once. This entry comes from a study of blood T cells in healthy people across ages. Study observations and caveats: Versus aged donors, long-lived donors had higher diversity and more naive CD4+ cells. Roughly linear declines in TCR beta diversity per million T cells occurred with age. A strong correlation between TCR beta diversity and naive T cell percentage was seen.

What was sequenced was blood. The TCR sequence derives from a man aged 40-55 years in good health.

Here the CDR3 reads CSVSRLDYGYTF. CDR3 DNA sequence: TGCAGCGTTTCCCGGCTGGACTATGGCTACACCTTC. The V and J genes are TRBV29-1 and TRBJ1-2; D is unclear. CDR1 and CDR2 (germline): SQVTM, ANQGSEA. The germline V and J ends were trimmed by 5 bases and 3 bases, with 10 bases remaining between them. This CDR3 is 12 amino acids long.